This paragraph covers one TCR beta chain sequence. Source study methods: Estimation of nucleated cell counts was performed using reference gene primer amplification. Method: immunoSEQ multiplex PCR; TCRdb's copy keeps in-frame clones and lacks some. That table is the source of V, J and clone size, and D and trimming were worked out from the DNA. The sample lists 90,000 or so clones; 85% were seen once. This sample is part of a study of blood T cell repertoires in COVID-19. About the study: Collection of acute and convalescent COVID-19 samples took place in the United States, Italy and Spain.

Germline loops: CDR1 SGHRS, CDR2 YFSETQ. Trimming cost V 7 bases and J 4 bases; bases outside gene matches: 18. This CDR3 region has 18 residues. This clonotype was obtained from a man in his fifties or sixties with acute or convalescent COVID-19. What was sequenced was peripheral blood. The gene calls are TRBV5-1 and TRBJ1-1; TRBD1 matches at 11 bases. CDR3 region: CASQRGPGQGAVGTEAFF. CDR3 in DNA: TGCGCCAGCCAAAGGGGGCCAGGACAGGGGGCAGTGGGCACTGAAGCTTTCTTT.